The 6 T cell receptor beta chains given below trace back to one sample, sequenced in a study of blood T cells in healthy people across ages. Through a sample-barcoded 5' primer and a J-beta primer mix, a second PCR was run for roughly 7 to 11 cycles. TCRdb itself ran the 5' RACE reads through MiXCR, one entry per CDR3 protein. The sample contains about 580,000 distinct CDR3 sequences, around 48% of which appear only once. Material for sequencing was blood. The receptors stem from an elderly man in good health.

This clonotype has only a few counts. The chain has TRBV12-3 or TRBV12-4 and TRBJ2-1, with 14 bases matching TRBD2. With 5 bases clipped from V and 8 bases from J, the junction kept 5 bases outside the gene matches. This CDR3 spans 15 amino acids. The CDR3 reads CASSPRLAGGDEQFF. The CDR3 nucleotides are TGTGCCAGCAGTCCAAGACTAGCGGGAGGGGATGAGCAGTTCTTC.

The genes are TRBV6-5 and TRBJ2-4; 7 bases are a match to TRBD2. Near its end, the DNA agrees better with TRBJ2-7, so the J call may be wrong. The CDR3 consists of 14 residues. From germline, CDR1 is MNHEY and CDR2 SVGAGI. The CDR3 bases are TGTGCCAGCAGTGACGGCGGGAGTAACTACGAGCAGTACTTC. This translates into CASSDGGSNYEQYF.

The chain links TRBV20-1 to TRBJ2-3, with TRBD1 as a possible D gene (6 bases). The germline CDR1 and CDR2 sequences are DFQATT and SNEGSKA (reference sequence). Trimming took off 0 bases at V and 2 bases at J, with 15 bases between the two ends. The CDR3 is 16 residues long. CDR3 nucleotides: TGCAGTGCTAGAGATCCCAGGGGCTTAACCACAGATACGCAGTATTTT. It specifies CSARDPRGLTTDTQYF.

This clonotype was detected only a few times. The chain carries TRBV20-1 and TRBJ2-5; TRBD1 aligns across 7 bases. In germline, CDR1 is DFQATT, CDR2 SNEGSKA (reference sequence). J gave up 5 bases and V 1 base, and 4 bases lay outside the gene matches. The CDR3 extends over 13 amino acids. In DNA form, the CDR3 reads TGCAGTGCTAGAGCGCTACAGGGGGAGACCCAGTACTTC. This codes for CSARALQGETQYF.

This clonotype has just a few counts. The chain links TRBV11-2 to TRBJ2-3, with D unresolved. This CDR3 contains 13 residues. In germline, CDR1 is SGHAT, CDR2 FQNNGV. The V gene lost 3 bases and the J gene lost 3 bases, with 7 bases spanning the gap. CDR3 sequence reads: CASSFFLTDTQYF. The CDR3 bases are TGTGCCAGCAGCTTCTTCCTGACAGATACGCAGTATTTT.

This chain connects TRBV7-2 to TRBJ1-5; D is unresolved. Trimming took off 1 base at V and 5 bases at J, with 12 bases between the two ends. The germline V gene encodes CDR1 SGHTA and CDR2 FQGNSA. The CDR3 contains 15 residues. The CDR3 loop is CASSLEVWGYQPQHF. The CDR3 region has the DNA TGTGCCAGCAGCTTAGAGGTTTGGGGATATCAGCCCCAGCATTTT.